Below are 7 T cell receptor beta chains sequenced from a single sample in a study of identical twins. TCRdb used MiXCR to reprocess the 5' RACE reads, holding one entry per CDR3 protein. The sample consists of a few hundred thousand distinct CDR3 sequences, roughly 24% of them appearing once. These data were also filed under a second study, of T cells expressing NK-cell markers.

Sample: CD4+ T cells sorted from blood. The receptors here all came from a woman aged 18 to 35 in good health.

This chain uses TRBV12-3 or TRBV12-4 with TRBJ2-1; TRBD2 matches at 8 bases. The CDR3 extends over 14 amino acids. Unmatched junction bases numbered 7, after V lost 8 bases and J lost 4 bases. The CDR3 DNA sequence: TGTGCCAGCGCGCCGGGGGGGTGGTACAATGAGCAGTTCTTC. Translated: CASAPGGWYNEQFF.

This clonotype was counted between two and nine times. The rearrangement joins TRBV4-3 to TRBJ2-7; D possibly corresponds to TRBD1 (5 bases). CDR1 and CDR2 (germline): LGHNA, YSLEER. The CDR3 runs 16 residues. Trimming cost V 0 bases and J 2 bases, with 14 bases left between them. This CDR3 is CASSQELATETYEQYF. The CDR3 region has the DNA TGCGCCAGCAGCCAAGAATTGGCGACAGAAACCTACGAGCAGTACTTC.

This chain uses TRBV7-2 with TRBJ1-3; tentative D call: TRBD1 (5 bases). Trimming removed 5 bases from V and 2 bases from J, with 13 bases in between. The germline V gene encodes CDR1 SGHTA and CDR2 FQGNSA. CDR3 length: 15 residues. In DNA, the CDR3 is TGTGCCAGCAGCCCGAGCGGGGGGGCTGGAAACACCATATATTTT. This encodes CASSPSGGAGNTIYF.

Many counts were recorded for this clonotype. V usage is TRBV20-1 and J usage is TRBJ1-5; 9 bases agree with TRBD1. CDR3 length: 14 residues. V lost 5 bases and J lost 6; bases outside the gene matches: 8. Germline V gene sequence: CDR1 DFQATT, CDR2 SNEGSKA (reference sequence). This chain's CDR3 is CSAEDRGGSQPQHF. The CDR3, as DNA: TGCAGTGCTGAGGACAGGGGAGGGAGTCAGCCCCAGCATTTT.

This clonotype was found a few times. The gene calls are TRBV6-2 or TRBV6-3 and TRBJ2-2, with D perhaps matching TRBD1 or TRBD2 (5 bases each). The CDR3 consists of 17 residues. CDR1 and CDR2 (germline): MNHEY, SVGEGT. The V end was cut by 2 bases, the J end by 4 bases, with 17 bases between. The CDR3 reads CASSYGRLGVLTGELFF. DNA of the CDR3: TGTGCCAGCAGTTACGGGCGGTTGGGGGTTCTCACCGGGGAGCTGTTTTTT.

This chain joins TRBV4-3 and TRBJ2-3, with D uncertain. CDR1 is LGHNA, CDR2 YSLEER, per germline. The CDR3 has 15 residues. The V and J ends lost 0 bases and 6 bases respectively, with 13 bases between them. CDR3 sequence reads: CASSQELGRPDTQYF. DNA of the CDR3: TGCGCCAGCAGCCAAGAACTCGGACGCCCGGATACGCAGTATTTT.

This clonotype was seen a few times. The rearrangement joins TRBV6-5 to TRBJ2-3; TRBD1 or TRBD2 may be the D gene (5 bases each). The CDR3 has 14 residues. Germline V gene lookup returns CDR1 MNHEY and CDR2 SVGAGI. Trimming pared 2 bases from V and 4 bases from J, leaving 10 bases between. The CDR3 nucleotides are TGTGCCAGCAGTTACCGAGGGGATGCAGATACGCAGTATTTT. Translated, it gives CASSYRGDADTQYF.